The following is a TCR beta chain sequence with its context. Losses at the gene ends were 4 bases for V and 2 bases for J; bases not matched to a gene: 5. Germline CDR1 reads LNHDA; CDR2 reads SQIVND (reference sequence). The CDR3 extends over 14 amino acids. This record belongs to a study of Ad26.COV2.S vaccination and SARS-CoV-2 variants. Study-level background: Donor got 5x10^10 or 1x10^11 viral particles of Ad26.COV2.S.

Repertoires were generated with immunoSEQ multiplex PCR, while TCRdb's copy carries only in-frame clones and drops some. The profile shows about 350,000 clones, about 85% of them singletons. The treatment here: some 20 received Ad26.COV2.S at low or high dose, single or two shots; a few received placebo; per-sample allocation not given. Following the first vaccine or placebo injection, samples were taken on day 63. At a Boston site, the person donating was an adult of 18-55 years. This receptor was identified in a person aged 18-65 years who received the Ad26.COV2.S COVID-19 vaccine or a placebo. The sample here was peripheral blood, taken in a trial of Ad26.COV2.S vaccine versus placebo. The rearrangement links TRBV19 to TRBJ2-7; 7 bases align to TRBD1. Here the CDR3 reads CASSSTGATYEQYF. The CDR3 DNA reads as TGTGCCAGTAGTAGCACAGGGGCTACCTACGAGCAGTACTTC.